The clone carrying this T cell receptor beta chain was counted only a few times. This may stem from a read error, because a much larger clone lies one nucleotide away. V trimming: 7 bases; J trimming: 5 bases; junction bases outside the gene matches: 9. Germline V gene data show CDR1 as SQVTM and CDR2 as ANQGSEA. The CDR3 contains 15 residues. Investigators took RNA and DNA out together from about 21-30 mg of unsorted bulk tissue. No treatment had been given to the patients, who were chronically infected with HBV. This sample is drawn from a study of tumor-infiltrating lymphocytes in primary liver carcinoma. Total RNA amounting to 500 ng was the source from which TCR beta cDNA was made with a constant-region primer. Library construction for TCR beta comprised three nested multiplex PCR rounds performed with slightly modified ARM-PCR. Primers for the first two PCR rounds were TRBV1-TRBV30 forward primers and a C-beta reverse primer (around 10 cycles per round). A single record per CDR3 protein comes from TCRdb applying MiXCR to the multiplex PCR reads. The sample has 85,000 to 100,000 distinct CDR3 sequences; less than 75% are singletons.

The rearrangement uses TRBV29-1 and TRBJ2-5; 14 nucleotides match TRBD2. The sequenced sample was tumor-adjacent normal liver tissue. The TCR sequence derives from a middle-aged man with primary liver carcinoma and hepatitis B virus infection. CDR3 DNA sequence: TGCAGCGCAGGACTAGCGGGAGGATGGGGTGAGACCCAGTACTTC. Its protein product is CSAGLAGGWGETQYF.